Included here is one T cell receptor beta chain sequence, with context. Its antigen is not identified. Use of 60 Vbeta and 13 Jbeta primers characterized the PCR. Generated by immunoSEQ multiplex PCR, the TCRdb table keeps only in-frame clones and is missing some. The sample gives around 150,000 clones, roughly four fifths of which show up once; approximately 11% is in the top ten. This CDR3 contains 16 residues. Germline CDR1 and CDR2: SGHVS and FNYEAQ. J was trimmed by 4 bases and V by 5 bases; bases with no gene match: 7. The sample is drawn from a study of cytomegalovirus exposure and HLA in healthy donors. Notes on the study in general: Some TCR beta chains (roughly 150 of them) were listed as cytomegalovirus-associated. Another analysis was done later, and it associated around 16,000 TCR beta sequences with HLA alleles at 0.05 false discovery rate. Some highly shared sequence variants likely arose as a pipeline artifact.

The source is a middle-aged man in good health and CMV-seropositive. This chain links TRBV7-6 with TRBJ2-7; 14 positions agree with TRBD2. The sequencing sample was made of PBMCs. The CDR3 sequence: CASSARTSGRRYEQYF. CDR3 DNA sequence: TGTGCCAGCAGCGCCCGGACTAGCGGGAGGAGGTACGAGCAGTACTTC.